This TCR beta chain was identified during a study of blood T cell repertoires in COVID-19. Study background: Researchers got acute and convalescent COVID-19 samples from the United States, Italy and Spain.

Authors' processing steps: Scientists estimated how many nucleated cells there were by amplifying reference gene primers. Only in-frame clones appear in the TCRdb table, and some are missing; sequencing was by immunoSEQ multiplex PCR. That table gives V, J and clone size, and the DNA gave D and trimming. The repertoire has approximately 150,000 clones, around three quarters of them found once; the top ten carry approximately 8%. V gave up 6 bases and J gave up 5 bases, with 11 bases separating them. This CDR3 comprises 12 residues. The source of this sequence is a man over 45 with active or convalescent COVID-19. The V gene is TRBV12-3 or TRBV12-4, the J gene TRBJ2-7; a weak D match, TRBD1 (6 bases). The material sequenced was peripheral blood. This CDR3 is CASRTDSNEQYF. The CDR3 region has the DNA TGTGCCAGCAGGACGGACAGCAACGAGCAGTACTTC.